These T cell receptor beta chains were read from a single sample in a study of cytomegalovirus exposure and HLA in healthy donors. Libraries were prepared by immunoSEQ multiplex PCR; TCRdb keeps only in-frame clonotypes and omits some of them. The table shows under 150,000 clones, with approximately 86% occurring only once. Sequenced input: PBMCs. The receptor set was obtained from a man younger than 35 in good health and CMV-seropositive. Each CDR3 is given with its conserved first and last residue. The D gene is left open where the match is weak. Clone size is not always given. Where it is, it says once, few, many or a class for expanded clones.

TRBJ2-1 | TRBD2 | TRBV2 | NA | CASSELAANPYNEQFF | TGTGCCAGCAGTGAACTAGCGGCAAACCCCTACAATGAGCAGTTCTTC
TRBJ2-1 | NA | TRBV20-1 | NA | CSARTRGEQFF | TGCAGTGCTAGAACTAGAGGTGAGCAGTTCTTC
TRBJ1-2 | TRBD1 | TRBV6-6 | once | CASAQGGVNYGYTF | TGTGCCAGCGCGCAAGGGGGCGTGAACTATGGCTACACCTTC
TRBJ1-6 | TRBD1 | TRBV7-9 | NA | CASSFTGTGNSPLHF | TGTGCCAGCAGCTTTACCGGGACAGGAAATTCACCCCTCCACTTT
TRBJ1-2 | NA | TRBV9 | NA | CASSVAQGRVYGYTF | TGTGCCAGCAGCGTAGCCCAGGGGCGGGTCTATGGCTACACCTTC
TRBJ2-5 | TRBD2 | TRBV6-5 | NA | CASASSGGGGETQYF | TGTGCCAGCGCCTCTAGCGGGGGTGGGGGAGAGACCCAGTACTTC
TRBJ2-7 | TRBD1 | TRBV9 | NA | CASSAGTGRYEQYF | TGTGCCAGCAGCGCCGGGACAGGGCGATACGAGCAGTACTTC
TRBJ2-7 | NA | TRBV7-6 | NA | CASSLGSAGEQYF | TGTGCCAGCAGCTTAGGCTCCGCAGGGGAGCAGTACTTC
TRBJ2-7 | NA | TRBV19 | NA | CASRKEHVTYEQYF | TGTGCCAGTAGAAAAGAACATGTCACCTACGAGCAGTACTTC
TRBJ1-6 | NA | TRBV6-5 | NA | CASSSWTENSPLHF | TGTGCCAGCAGTTCGTGGACAGAAAATTCACCCCTCCACTTT
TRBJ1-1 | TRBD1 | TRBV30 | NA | CAWRAKPGGEAFF | TGTGCCTGGAGAGCGAAACCAGGGGGCGAAGCTTTCTTT
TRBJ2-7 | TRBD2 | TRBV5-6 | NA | CASSSGLAGGLWEQYF | TGTGCCAGCAGCTCGGGACTAGCGGGGGGCCTGTGGGAGCAGTACTTC
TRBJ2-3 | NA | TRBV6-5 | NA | CASSYSPGPDTQYF | TGTGCCAGCAGTTACTCTCCAGGGCCAGATACGCAGTATTTT
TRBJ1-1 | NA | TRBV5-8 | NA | CASSLQGEAFF | TGTGCCAGCAGCTTACAGGGTGAAGCTTTCTTT
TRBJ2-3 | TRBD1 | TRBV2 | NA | CASRPATGGGTDTQYF | TGTGCCAGCAGGCCGGCGACAGGGGGGGGCACAGATACGCAGTATTTT
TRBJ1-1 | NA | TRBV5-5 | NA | CASSFDWNTEAFF | TGTGCCAGCAGCTTTGACTGGAACACTGAAGCTTTCTTT
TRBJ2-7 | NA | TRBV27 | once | CASRSTGTGYEQYF | TGTGCCAGCAGATCAACCGGGACTGGTTACGAGCAGTACTTC
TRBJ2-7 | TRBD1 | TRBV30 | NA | CAGTEVPYEQYF | TGTGCCGGGACAGAGGTTCCCTACGAGCAGTACTTC
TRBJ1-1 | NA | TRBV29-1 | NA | CSVAIVRGEAFF | TGCAGCGTTGCTATAGTCAGGGGTGAAGCTTTCTTT
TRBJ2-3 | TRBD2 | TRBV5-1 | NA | CASSGGTSGEPQYF | TGCGCCAGCAGCGGCGGGACTAGCGGGGAGCCGCAGTATTTT
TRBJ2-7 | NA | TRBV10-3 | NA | CAITDSYEQYF | TGTGCCATCACGGACTCGTATGAGCAGTACTTC
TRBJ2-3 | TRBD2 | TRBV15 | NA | CATKRPGLAGGPDTQYF | TGTGCCACCAAGAGACCCGGACTAGCGGGAGGGCCAGATACGCAGTATTTT
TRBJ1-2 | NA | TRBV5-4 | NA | CASSLNMEPNYGYTF | TGTGCCAGCAGCTTGAATATGGAGCCCAACTATGGCTACACCTTC
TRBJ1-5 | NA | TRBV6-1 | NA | CASRQGNHGQPQHF | TGTGCCAGCAGGCAGGGAAATCATGGTCAGCCCCAGCATTTT